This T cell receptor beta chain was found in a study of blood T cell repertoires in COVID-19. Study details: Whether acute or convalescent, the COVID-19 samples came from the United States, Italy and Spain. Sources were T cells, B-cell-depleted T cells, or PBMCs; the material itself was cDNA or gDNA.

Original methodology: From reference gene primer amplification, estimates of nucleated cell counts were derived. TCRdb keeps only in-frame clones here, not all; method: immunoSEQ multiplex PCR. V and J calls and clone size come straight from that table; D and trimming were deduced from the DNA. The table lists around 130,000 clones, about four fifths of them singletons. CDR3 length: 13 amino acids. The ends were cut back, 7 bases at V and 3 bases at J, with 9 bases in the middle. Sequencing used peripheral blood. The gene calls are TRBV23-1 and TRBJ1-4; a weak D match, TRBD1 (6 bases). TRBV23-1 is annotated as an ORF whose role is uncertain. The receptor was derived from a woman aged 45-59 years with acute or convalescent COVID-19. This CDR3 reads CASKQGPNEKLFF. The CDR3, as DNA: TGCGCCAGCAAACAGGGCCCTAATGAAAAACTGTTTTTT.